Following are 30 T cell receptor beta chains from one sample sequenced in a study of T cell clones after liver transplantation. Produced via immunoSEQ multiplex PCR; TCRdb's table is partial and in-frame only. Of more than 65,000 clones listed, 80% are singletons. The starting material was CD4+ T cells from blood, obtained 12 months after liver transplant. Every receptor here comes from a human patient who received a liver transplant. T cells may partly derive from the graft donor.

The chain joins TRBV7-8 to TRBJ2-5; weak D call: TRBD2 (5 bases). Germline assignment: CDR1 SGHVS and CDR2 FQNEAQ. The CDR3 sequence is 14 residues long. V was cut by 1 base and J by 6 bases, with 12 bases left in between. CDR3 in DNA: TGTGCCAGCAGCTTAGGGCTAGTAGCGCAGACCCAGTACTTC. This codes for CASSLGLVAQTQYF.

The table lists this clone with a count of one. The chain joins TRBV7-2 to TRBJ2-7; 10 nucleotides align to TRBD1. Germline values: CDR1 SGHTA, CDR2 FQGNSA. V trimming: 8 bases; J trimming: 5 bases; junction bases outside the gene matches: 9. This CDR3 region has 14 residues. CDR3 DNA: TGTGCCAGCCTAAGTGGGACAGGGGACCACGAGCAGTACTTC. Translated, it gives CASLSGTGDHEQYF.

The rearrangement uses TRBV5-1 and TRBJ2-7; 12 positions match TRBD1. Looked up from germline, CDR1 is SGHRS and CDR2 is YFSETQ. The junction had 7 bases not matched to a gene; V was cut back by 0 bases and J by 9 bases. The CDR3 is 15 amino acids. The CDR3 sequence is CASSLGRDRGRVQYF. The CDR3 nucleotides are TGCGCCAGCAGCTTGGGCCGGGACAGGGGGCGCGTGCAGTACTTC.

This chain uses TRBV15 with TRBJ2-1; 9 bases match TRBD2. After removal of 1 base from V and 7 bases from J, the junction contained 8 bases not matched to a gene. CDR3 length: 16 residues. Per the germline V gene, CDR1 is LNHNV and CDR2 is YYDKDF (reference sequence). CDR3: CATSRVLAGQNNEQFF. DNA for the CDR3: TGTGCCACCAGCAGAGTCCTAGCGGGACAAAATAATGAGCAGTTCTTC.

The genes are TRBV5-1 and TRBJ2-7; D remains ambiguous. Trimming removed 3 bases from V and 1 base from J, with 17 bases in between. Germline loops: CDR1 SGHRS, CDR2 YFSETQ. CDR3 size: 16 residues. CDR3 residues: CASSSLIHYSSYEQYF. The CDR3 region has the DNA TGCGCCAGCAGCTCCCTGATCCATTATTCATCCTACGAGCAGTACTTC.

The chain uses TRBV28 and TRBJ1-5; a possible D gene is TRBD1 (5 bases). With 5 bases removed from V and 7 bases from J, the gap between germline ends came to 15 bases. Germline V gives CDR1 MDHEN, CDR2 SYDVKM. This CDR3 is built from 14 residues. DNA of the CDR3: TGTGCCAGCAGTCCCGGATGGGGGGGGCAGCCCCAGCATTTT. This gives the protein CASSPGWGGQPQHF.

The rearrangement links TRBV7-2 to TRBJ1-1; D not resolved. The CDR3 covers 14 residues. The germline CDR1 and CDR2 sequences are SGHTA and FQGNSA. The ends were cut back, 4 bases at V and 1 base at J, with 10 bases in the middle. The CDR3 DNA follows: TGTGCCAGCAGCTCCGGGCTAGGGAACACTGAAGCTTTCTTT. Translated, it gives CASSSGLGNTEAFF.

The V gene is TRBV2, the J gene TRBJ2-7, with D possibly matching TRBD2 (5 bases). V lost 7 bases and J lost 0, with 13 bases in between. The CDR3 loop spans 14 amino acids. CDR1 is SNHLY and CDR2 is FYNNEI in the germline V gene. CDR3 nucleotides: TGTGCCAGCACTCGAGGCCGGGACTCCTACGAGCAGTACTTC. Its translation is CASTRGRDSYEQYF.

The chain uses TRBV6-5 and TRBJ1-1; TRBD1 matches 7 bases. V was clipped by 8 bases and J by 0 bases; unmatched bases: 6. CDR1 MNHEY and CDR2 SVGAGI come from the germline V gene. The CDR3 is 14 residues long. In DNA, the CDR3 is TGTGCCAGCCGAGGGGGCGTGTTGAACACTGAAGCTTTCTTT. This sequence encodes CASRGGVLNTEAFF.

The rearrangement joins TRBV5-1 to TRBJ2-1; 11 positions match TRBD2. Germline CDR1 and CDR2: SGHRS and YFSETQ. V was clipped by 4 bases and J by 0 bases; unmatched bases: 3. The CDR3 runs to 16 residues. The CDR3 DNA follows: TGCGCCAGCAGCCCCACTAGCGGGAGCTCCTACAATGAGCAGTTCTTC. This translates into CASSPTSGSSYNEQFF.

The J gene is TRBJ1-1, the V gene TRBV5-1; 7 bases match TRBD1. The CDR3 runs 16 residues. V dropped 3 bases and J dropped 1; count of bases not matched to a gene: 9. The V gene's germline CDR1 is SGHRS and CDR2 YFSETQ. CDR3 coding DNA: TGCGCCAGCAGCTCGATGACGACAGGGAGGAACACTGAAGCTTTCTTT. This codes for CASSSMTTGRNTEAFF. Supplemented by reference TRBV5-1 and TRBJ1-1, the full variable domain reads KAGVTQTPRYLIKTRGQQVTLSCSPISGHRSVSWYQQTPGQGLQFLFEYFSETQRNKGNFPGRFSGRQFSNSRSEMNVSTLELGDSALYLCASSSMTTGRNTEAFFGQGTRLTVV.

The rearrangement links TRBV7-2 to TRBJ2-5; tentatively, D is TRBD1 (5 bases). The CDR3 is 14 amino acids. V was pared by 6 bases and J by 1 base, with 12 bases between. Germline V gene lookup returns CDR1 SGHTA and CDR2 FQGNSA. The CDR3 DNA follows: TGTGCCAGCAGACCCCTCAGGGCCCAAGAGACCCAGTACTTC. Translating gives CASRPLRAQETQYF.

For the CDR3, the DNA is TGTGCCAGCATTAGTGGACAGGCCTACGAGCAGTACTTC. It is translated as CASISGQAYEQYF. The chain couples TRBV6-5 to TRBJ2-7, with TRBD1 matching over 7 bases. Trimming cost V 7 bases and J 2 bases; bases outside gene matches: 5. CDR3 length: 13 residues. Germline V gene lookup returns CDR1 MNHEY and CDR2 SVGAGI.

This clone qualifies as medium-sized. The rearrangement uses TRBV30 and TRBJ2-4; the match to TRBD2 covers 7 bases. CDR3 size: 16 residues. Germline V lookup: CDR1 GTSNPN, CDR2 SVGIG (reference sequence). The junction had 7 bases not matched to a gene; V was cut back by 1 base and J by 1 base. In DNA, the CDR3 is TGTGCCTGGAGTGGGAGGGAGGGTAAGGCCAAAAACATTCAGTACTTC. Translating gives CAWSGREGKAKNIQYF.

The chain combines TRBV11-2 with TRBJ2-7; perhaps TRBD1 as D (5 bases). Germline lookup yields CDR1 SGHAT and CDR2 FQNNGV. This CDR3 contains 14 residues. The V gene lost 3 bases and the J gene lost 2 bases, with 11 bases spanning the gap. CDR3 region: CASSFVTVTYEQYF. The CDR3 DNA sequence: TGTGCCAGCAGCTTCGTGACAGTTACCTACGAGCAGTACTTC.

V is TRBV5-1 and J is TRBJ2-1, with D perhaps TRBD2 (5 bases). This CDR3 region has 14 residues. Germline lookup yields CDR1 SGHRS and CDR2 YFSETQ. Trimming removed 3 bases from V and 4 bases from J, with 11 bases in between. The CDR3 nucleotides read TGCGCCAGCAGCTCGACCGGGATTTACAATGAGCAGTTCTTC. Its protein is CASSSTGIYNEQFF.

The chain recombines TRBV4-1 with TRBJ1-1; D is perhaps TRBD1 (5 bases). Germline-derived CDR1 and CDR2 are MGHRA and YSYEKL. V was shortened by 1 base and J by 8 bases, with 14 bases between the two germline ends. The CDR3 extends over 14 amino acids. CDR3 nucleotides: TGCGCCAGCAGCCAAGGATCATATGCAGGGGAAGCTTTCTTT. The encoded protein is CASSQGSYAGEAFF.

A note on this clone: The junction and the germline gene differ at one end; a read error may be behind it. The J gene is TRBJ2-2, the V gene TRBV9; 7 bases map to TRBD1. CDR1 and CDR2 (germline): SGDLS, YYNGEE. The CDR3 spans 14 residues. The CDR3: CASTTGANPGELFF. In DNA form, the CDR3 reads TGTGCCAGCACTACAGGGGCGAACCCCGGGGAGCTGTTTTTT.

V and J are TRBV19 and TRBJ1-4; D is undetermined. The V and J ends lost 4 bases and 11 bases respectively, with 20 bases between them. Germline V lookup: CDR1 LNHDA, CDR2 SQIVND (reference sequence). The CDR3 totals 15 residues. In DNA, the CDR3 is TGTGCCAGTAGTACCAGCCGGGCACAAAAACGGAAACTGTTTTTT. This encodes CASSTSRAQKRKLFF.

This chain joins TRBV5-4 and TRBJ1-1, with 7 nucleotides matching TRBD1. Trimming cost V 2 bases and J 6 bases; bases outside gene matches: 10. The germline gives CDR1 SGHNT, CDR2 YYREEE (reference sequence). The CDR3 is made up of 15 amino acids. The CDR3 bases are TGTGCCAGCAGCTTCCCCGGGACAGAGGTCTCTGAAGCTTTCTTT. Translating gives CASSFPGTEVSEAFF.

The chain carries TRBV6-1 and TRBJ2-7; D is tentatively TRBD1 or TRBD2 (6 bases each). The CDR3 runs to 14 residues. Per the germline V gene, CDR1 is MNHNS and CDR2 is SASEGT. V lost 5 bases and J 0 bases, leaving 11 bases between the germline ends. This CDR3 reads CASSRGPPSYEQYF. The CDR3 DNA follows: TGTGCCAGCAGTCGGGGGCCCCCCTCCTACGAGCAGTACTTC.

The J gene is TRBJ2-1, the V gene TRBV11-3, with 10 bases matching TRBD1. Germline assignment: CDR1 SGHNT and CDR2 YENEEA. The V and J ends lost 4 bases and 3 bases, in that order; junction bases with no gene match: 15. This CDR3 contains 19 residues. CDR3 DNA: TGTGCCAGCAGCTCCCGGACAGGGGGAGCGGGAGCGGACTACAATGAGCAGTTCTTC. Amino acids: CASSSRTGGAGADYNEQFF. The whole variable domain, remainder taken from reference TRBV11-3 and TRBJ2-1, is EAGVVQSPRYKIIEKKQPVAFWCNPISGHNTLYWYLQNLGQGPELLIRYENEEAVDDSQLPKDRFSAERLKGVDSTLKIQPAELGDSAVYLCASSSRTGGAGADYNEQFFGPGTRLTVL.

This clone was counted a few times. The V gene is TRBV18, the J gene TRBJ2-7; D may be TRBD1 (5 bases). Germline CDR1 KGHSH, CDR2 LQKENI. This CDR3 spans 13 amino acids. With 6 bases removed from V and 6 bases from J, the gap between germline ends came to 15 bases. The chain's CDR3 is CASSLQGASEQYF. CDR3 DNA sequence: TGTGCCAGCTCTCTCCAGGGCGCATCCGAGCAGTACTTC.

This chain links TRBV28 with TRBJ2-7; D tentatively reads TRBD1 or TRBD2 (5 bases each). Germline values: CDR1 MDHEN, CDR2 SYDVKM. This CDR3 contains 14 residues. V was clipped by 7 bases and J by 6 bases, with 19 bases between them. Written as DNA, the CDR3 is TGTGCCAGCACCCGAGGGGTCCCCCCTGCCGAGCAGTACTTC. As protein: CASTRGVPPAEQYF.

This sequence joins TRBV4-3 and TRBJ2-5, with TRBD1 as a possible D gene (5 bases). Trimming removed 1 base from V and 2 bases from J, with 8 bases in between. The CDR3 covers 14 residues. Looked up from germline, CDR1 is LGHNA and CDR2 is YSLEER. The CDR3 coding sequence is TGCGCCAGCAGCCAAGGGAACAGGCAAGAGACCCAGTACTTC. Translated, it gives CASSQGNRQETQYF.

The CDR3 sequence: CASSYETGQPQHF. The CDR3 DNA follows: TGTGCCAGCAGTTACGAGACGGGTCAGCCCCAGCATTTT. The chain uses TRBV6-6 and TRBJ1-5; D gene uncertain. The CDR3 is made up of 13 amino acids. The germline V gene has CDR1 MNHNY and CDR2 SVGAGI (reference sequence). The V end was cut by 2 bases, the J end by 6 bases, with 8 bases between.

The chain uses TRBV19 and TRBJ2-1; tentative D call: TRBD1 (5 bases). With 3 bases removed from V and 0 bases from J, the gap between germline ends came to 9 bases. Looked up from germline, CDR1 is LNHDA and CDR2 is SQIVND (reference sequence). This CDR3 has 15 residues. The CDR3 spells CASSIQGSSYNEQFF. CDR3 in DNA: TGTGCCAGTAGTATCCAGGGCAGCTCCTACAATGAGCAGTTCTTC.

V and J are TRBV5-6 and TRBJ2-7, with 9 bases lining up with TRBD2. Germline lookup yields CDR1 SGHDT and CDR2 YYEEEE. This CDR3 has 15 amino acids. V was pared by 4 bases and J by 0 bases, with 5 bases of the junction left unmatched. For the CDR3, the DNA is TGTGCCAGCAGCCTGACTAGCGGAGGCTCCTACGAGCAGTACTTC. Residues: CASSLTSGGSYEQYF.

The rearrangement links TRBV18 to TRBJ1-1, with 7 nucleotides matching TRBD1. Germline CDR1 is KGHSH and CDR2 is LQKENI. The V and J ends lost 6 bases and 2 bases, in that order; junction bases with no gene match: 6. The CDR3 covers 14 residues. CDR3 residues: CASSIGQVNTEAFF. In DNA, the CDR3 is TGTGCCAGCTCGATCGGACAGGTAAACACTGAAGCTTTCTTT. The full variable domain, with the rest looked up from reference TRBV18 and TRBJ1-1, is NAGVMQNPRHLVRRRGQEARLRCSPMKGHSHVYWYRQLPEEGLKFMVYLQKENIIDESGMPKERFSAEFPKEGPSILRIQQVVRGDSAAYFCASSIGQVNTEAFFGQGTRLTVV.

The V call is TRBV7-3, the J call TRBJ2-3, with 7 bases that match TRBD2. Germline-derived CDR1 and CDR2 are SGHTA and FQGTGA. The CDR3 extends over 15 amino acids. With V trimmed by 3 bases and J by 2 bases, 5 bases remained unmatched. The CDR3 DNA follows: TGTGCCAGCAGCTTCCGCGGGGGAACCACAGATACGCAGTATTTT. Protein: CASSFRGGTTDTQYF.